This TCR beta chain was captured in a study of beta chain features in type 1 diabetes. Study conclusions and caveats: Type 1 diabetes patients had TCRB CDR3s that were shorter (moderately but significantly so) in all four CD4+ subsets.

To note about this clone: Its antigen is as yet unknown.

All of the isolated RNA was reverse transcribed, so expressed TCRB transcripts were sequenced. Using immunoSEQ multiplex PCR, the repertoire was profiled, and TCRdb retains in-frame clones only, with some absent. The profile covers roughly 140,000 clones, with 9% to 12% appearing a single time and 0.5% taken by the ten largest. Sequencing input: central memory CD4+ T cells from blood. This receptor was taken from a man in his thirties or forties with type 1 diabetes.

The CDR3 region is CASSQAPGTYNEQFF. The CDR3 bases are TGCGCCAGCAGCCAGGCCCCGGGAACCTACAATGAGCAGTTCTTC. The chain combines TRBV4-3 with TRBJ2-1; the D gene is possibly TRBD2 (5 bases). Trimming removed 3 bases at V and 2 bases at J, with 11 bases between. Per germline, CDR1 LGHNA and CDR2 YSLEER. The CDR3 runs to 15 residues.